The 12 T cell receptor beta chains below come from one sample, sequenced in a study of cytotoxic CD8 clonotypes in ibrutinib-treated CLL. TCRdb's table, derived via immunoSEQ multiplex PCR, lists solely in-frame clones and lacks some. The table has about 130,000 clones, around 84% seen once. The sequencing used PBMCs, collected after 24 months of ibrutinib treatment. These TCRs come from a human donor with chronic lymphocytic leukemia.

The DNA of the CDR3 is TGTGCCAGCAGTCCTAGGGAGGGCTACACCTTC. Amino acid sequence: CASSPREGYTF. J is TRBJ1-2 and V is TRBV11-3; D not resolved. Germline V lookup: CDR1 SGHNT, CDR2 YENEEA. V was pared by 6 bases and J by 8 bases, with 10 bases between. CDR3 size: 11 residues. Complete variable domain (other parts from reference TRBV11-3 and TRBJ1-2): EAGVVQSPRYKIIEKKQPVAFWCNPISGHNTLYWYLQNLGQGPELLIRYENEEAVDDSQLPKDRFSAERLKGVDSTLKIQPAELGDSAVYLCASSPREGYTFGSGTRLTVV.

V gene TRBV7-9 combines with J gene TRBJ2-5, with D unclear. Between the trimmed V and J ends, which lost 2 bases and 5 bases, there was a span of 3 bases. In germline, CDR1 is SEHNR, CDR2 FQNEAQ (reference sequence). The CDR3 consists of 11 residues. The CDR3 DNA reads TGTGCCAGCAGCTTACTGGAGACCCAGTACTTC. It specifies CASSLLETQYF.

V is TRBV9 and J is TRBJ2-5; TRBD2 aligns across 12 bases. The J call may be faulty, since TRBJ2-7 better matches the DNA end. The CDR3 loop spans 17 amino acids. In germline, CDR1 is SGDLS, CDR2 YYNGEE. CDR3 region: CASSVGLAGDPPYEQYF. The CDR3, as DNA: TGTGCCAGCAGCGTAGGACTAGCGGGGGACCCCCCCTACGAGCAGTACTTC.

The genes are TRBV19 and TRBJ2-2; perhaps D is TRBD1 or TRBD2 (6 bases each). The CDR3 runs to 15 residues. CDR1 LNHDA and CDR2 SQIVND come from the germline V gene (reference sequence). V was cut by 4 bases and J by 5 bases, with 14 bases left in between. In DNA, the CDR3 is TGTGCCAGTAGTACCCCGACAGGAGGGACCGGGGAGCTGTTTTTT. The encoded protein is CASSTPTGGTGELFF. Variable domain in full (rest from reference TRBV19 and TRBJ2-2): DGGITQSPKYLFRKEGQNVTLSCEQNLNHDAMYWYRQDPGQGLRLIYYSQIVNDFQKGDIAEGYSVSREKKESFPLTVTSAQKNPTAFYLCASSTPTGGTGELFFGEGSRLTVL.

The CDR3 sequence is CATSGEQGAGYGYTF. The CDR3 bases are TGTGCCACCAGCGGGGAACAGGGGGCAGGCTATGGCTACACCTTC. J is TRBJ1-2 and V is TRBV15; TRBD1 matches 9 bases. After removal of 5 bases from V and 4 bases from J, the junction contained 8 bases not matched to a gene. The CDR3 is made up of 15 amino acids. Germline CDR1 and CDR2: LNHNV and YYDKDF (reference sequence).

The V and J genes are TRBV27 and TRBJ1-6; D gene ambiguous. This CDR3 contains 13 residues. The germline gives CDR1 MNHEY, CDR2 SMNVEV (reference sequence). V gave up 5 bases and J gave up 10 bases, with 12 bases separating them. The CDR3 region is CASSAGFFSPLHF. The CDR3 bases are TGTGCCAGCAGTGCCGGGTTCTTCTCACCCCTCCACTTT.

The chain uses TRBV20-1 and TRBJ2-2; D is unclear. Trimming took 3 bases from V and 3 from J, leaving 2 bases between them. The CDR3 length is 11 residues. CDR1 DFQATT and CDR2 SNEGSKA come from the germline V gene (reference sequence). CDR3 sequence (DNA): TGCAGTGCTAGTTACACCGGGGAGCTGTTTTTT. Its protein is CSASYTGELFF.

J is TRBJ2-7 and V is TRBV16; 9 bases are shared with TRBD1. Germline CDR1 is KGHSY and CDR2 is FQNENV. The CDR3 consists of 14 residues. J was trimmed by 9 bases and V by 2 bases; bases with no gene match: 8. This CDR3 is CASSQIPDRGRQYF. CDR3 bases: TGTGCCAGCAGCCAAATCCCGGACAGGGGCCGGCAGTACTTC.

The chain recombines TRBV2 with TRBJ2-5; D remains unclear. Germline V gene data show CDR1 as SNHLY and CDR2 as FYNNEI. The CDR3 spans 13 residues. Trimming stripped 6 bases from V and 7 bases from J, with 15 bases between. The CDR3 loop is CASSYGPDGTQYF. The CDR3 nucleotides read TGTGCCAGCAGCTATGGACCCGATGGGACCCAGTACTTC.

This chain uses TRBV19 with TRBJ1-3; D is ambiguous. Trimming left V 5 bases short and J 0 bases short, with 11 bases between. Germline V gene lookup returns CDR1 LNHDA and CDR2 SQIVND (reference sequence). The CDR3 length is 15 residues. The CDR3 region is CASSLEVLSGNTIYF. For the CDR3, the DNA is TGTGCCAGTAGTTTGGAGGTCCTCTCTGGAAACACCATATATTTT.

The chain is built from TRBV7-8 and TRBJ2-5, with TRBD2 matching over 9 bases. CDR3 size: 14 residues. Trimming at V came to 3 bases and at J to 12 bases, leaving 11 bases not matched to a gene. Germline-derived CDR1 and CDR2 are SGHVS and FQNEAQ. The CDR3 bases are TGTGCCAGCAGCTTTGGGCGGGGGGGCCGATCAGAGTACTTC. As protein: CASSFGRGGRSEYF.

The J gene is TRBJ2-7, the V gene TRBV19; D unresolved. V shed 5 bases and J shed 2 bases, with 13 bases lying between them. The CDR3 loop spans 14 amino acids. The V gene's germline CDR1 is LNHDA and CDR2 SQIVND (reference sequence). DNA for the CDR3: TGTGCCAGTAGTCCTCTACTATCAGCCTACGAGCAGTACTTC. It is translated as CASSPLLSAYEQYF.